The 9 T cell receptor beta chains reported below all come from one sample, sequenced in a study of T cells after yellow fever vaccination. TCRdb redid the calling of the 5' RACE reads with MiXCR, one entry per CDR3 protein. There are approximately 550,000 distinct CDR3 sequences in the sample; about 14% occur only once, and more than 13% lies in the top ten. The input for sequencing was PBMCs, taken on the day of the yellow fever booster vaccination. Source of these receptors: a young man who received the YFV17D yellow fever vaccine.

The CDR3 nucleotides read TGCGCCAGCAGCATAGGGACTAGCGCCTCGAACACCGGGGAGCTGTTTTTT. Its translation is CASSIGTSASNTGELFF. The chain links TRBV5-1 to TRBJ2-2; 10 bases are shared with TRBD2. Germline V gene sequence: CDR1 SGHRS, CDR2 YFSETQ. J lost 0 bases, V lost 4 bases, and 6 bases had no gene match. The CDR3 is 17 amino acids.

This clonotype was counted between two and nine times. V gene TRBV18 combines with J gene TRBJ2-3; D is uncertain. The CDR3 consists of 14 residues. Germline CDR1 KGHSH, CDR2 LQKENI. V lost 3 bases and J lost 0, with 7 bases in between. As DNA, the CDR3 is TGTGCCAGCTCACCGCCTATTAGCACAGATACGCAGTATTTT. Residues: CASSPPISTDTQYF.

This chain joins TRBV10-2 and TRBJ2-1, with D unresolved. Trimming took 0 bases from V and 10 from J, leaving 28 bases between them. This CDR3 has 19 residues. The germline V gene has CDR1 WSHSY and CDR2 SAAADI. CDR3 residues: CASSESTDRARVDSGEQFF. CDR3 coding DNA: TGCGCCAGCAGTGAGTCGACCGACCGAGCCCGGGTAGATTCGGGCGAGCAGTTCTTC.

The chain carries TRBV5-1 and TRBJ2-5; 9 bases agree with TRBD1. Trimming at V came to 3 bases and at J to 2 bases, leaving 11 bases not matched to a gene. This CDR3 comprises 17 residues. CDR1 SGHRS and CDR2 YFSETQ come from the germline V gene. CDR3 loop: CASSSGSRTGEQETQYF. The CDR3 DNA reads TGCGCCAGCAGCTCTGGTTCGCGGACAGGGGAGCAAGAGACCCAGTACTTC.

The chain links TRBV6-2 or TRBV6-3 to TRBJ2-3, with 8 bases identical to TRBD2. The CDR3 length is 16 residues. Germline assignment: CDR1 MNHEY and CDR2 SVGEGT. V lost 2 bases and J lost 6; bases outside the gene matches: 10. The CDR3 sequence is CASSYRPPSSGDTQYF. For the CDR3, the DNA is TGTGCCAGCAGTTACAGACCCCCTTCTAGCGGGGATACGCAGTATTTT.

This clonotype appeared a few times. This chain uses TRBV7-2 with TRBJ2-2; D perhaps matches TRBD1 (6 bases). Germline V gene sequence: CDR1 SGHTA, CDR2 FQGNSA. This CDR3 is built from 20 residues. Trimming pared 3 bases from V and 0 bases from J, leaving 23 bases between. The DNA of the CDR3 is TGTGCCAGCAGCTTTACCCGGGACAACGGGTATTTCCCGAACACCGGGGAGCTGTTTTTT. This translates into CASSFTRDNGYFPNTGELFF. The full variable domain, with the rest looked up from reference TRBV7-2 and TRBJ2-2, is GAGVSQSPSNKVTEKGKDVELRCDPISGHTALYWYRQSLGQGLEFLIYFQGNSAPDKSGLPSDRFSAERTGGSVSTLTIQRTQQEDSAVYLCASSFTRDNGYFPNTGELFFGEGSRLTVL.

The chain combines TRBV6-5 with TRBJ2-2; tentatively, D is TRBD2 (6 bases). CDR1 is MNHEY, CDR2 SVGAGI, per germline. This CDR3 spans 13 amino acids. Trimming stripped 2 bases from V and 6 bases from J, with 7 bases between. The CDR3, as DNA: TGTGCCAGCAGTTACAGGGAGGCCGGGGAGCTGTTTTTT. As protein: CASSYREAGELFF.

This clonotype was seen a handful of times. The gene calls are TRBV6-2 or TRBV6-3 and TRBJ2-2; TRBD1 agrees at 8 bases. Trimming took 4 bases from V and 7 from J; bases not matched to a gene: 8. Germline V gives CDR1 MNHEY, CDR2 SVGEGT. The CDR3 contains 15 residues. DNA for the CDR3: TGTGCCAGCAGTTTCCGCAGGGGGCATCGCGGGGAGCTGTTTTTT. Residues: CASSFRRGHRGELFF.

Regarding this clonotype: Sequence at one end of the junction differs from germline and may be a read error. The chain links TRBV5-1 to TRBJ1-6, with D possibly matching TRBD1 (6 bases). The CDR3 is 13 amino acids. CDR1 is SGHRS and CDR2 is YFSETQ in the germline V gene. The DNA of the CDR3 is TGCGCCAGCAGGTTGGAGGGGGGAATACCCCTCCACTTT. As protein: CASRLEGGIPLHF. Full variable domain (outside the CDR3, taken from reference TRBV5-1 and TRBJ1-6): KAGVTQTPRYLIKTRGQQVTLSCSPISGHRSVSWYQQTPGQGLQFLFEYFSETQRNKGNFPGRFSGRQFSNSRSEMNVSTLELGDSALYLCASRLEGGIPLHFGNGTRLTVT.